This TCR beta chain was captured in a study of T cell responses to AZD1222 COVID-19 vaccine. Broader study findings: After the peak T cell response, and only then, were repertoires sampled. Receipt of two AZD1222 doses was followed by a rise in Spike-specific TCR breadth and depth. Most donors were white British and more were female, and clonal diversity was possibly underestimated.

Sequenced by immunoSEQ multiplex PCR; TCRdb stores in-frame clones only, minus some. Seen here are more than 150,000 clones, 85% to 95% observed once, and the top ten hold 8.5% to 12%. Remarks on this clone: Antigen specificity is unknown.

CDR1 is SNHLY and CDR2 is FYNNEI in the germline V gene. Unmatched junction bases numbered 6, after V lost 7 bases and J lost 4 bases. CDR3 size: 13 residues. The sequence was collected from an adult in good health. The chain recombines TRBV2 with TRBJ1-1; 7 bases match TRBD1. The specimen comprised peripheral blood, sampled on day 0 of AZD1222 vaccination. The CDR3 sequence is CASTSTGPTEAFF. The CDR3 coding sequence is TGTGCCAGCACCTCGACAGGGCCCACTGAAGCTTTCTTT.